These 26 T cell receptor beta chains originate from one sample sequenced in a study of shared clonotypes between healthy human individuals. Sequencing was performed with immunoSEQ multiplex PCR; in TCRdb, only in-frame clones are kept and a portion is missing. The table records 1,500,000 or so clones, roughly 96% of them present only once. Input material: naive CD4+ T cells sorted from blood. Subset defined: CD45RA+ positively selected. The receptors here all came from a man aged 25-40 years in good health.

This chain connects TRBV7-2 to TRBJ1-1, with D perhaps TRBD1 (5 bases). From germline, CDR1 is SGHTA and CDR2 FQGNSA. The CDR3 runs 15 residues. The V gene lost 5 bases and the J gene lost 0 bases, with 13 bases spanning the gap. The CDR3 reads CASSTPTVMNTEAFF. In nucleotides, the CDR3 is TGTGCCAGCAGCACCCCGACAGTAATGAACACTGAAGCTTTCTTT.

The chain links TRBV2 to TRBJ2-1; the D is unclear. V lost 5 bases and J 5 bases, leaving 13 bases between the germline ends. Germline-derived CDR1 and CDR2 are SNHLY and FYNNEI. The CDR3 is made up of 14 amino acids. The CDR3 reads CASSPPGVNNEQFF. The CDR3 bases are TGTGCCAGCAGTCCCCCTGGGGTAAACAATGAGCAGTTCTTC.

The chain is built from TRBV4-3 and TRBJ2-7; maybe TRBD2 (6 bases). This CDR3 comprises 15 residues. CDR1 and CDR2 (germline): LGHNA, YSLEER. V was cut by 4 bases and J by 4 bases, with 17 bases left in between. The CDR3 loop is CASSRSRVGGYEQYF. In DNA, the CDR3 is TGCGCCAGCAGCCGATCACGGGTGGGGGGATACGAGCAGTACTTC.

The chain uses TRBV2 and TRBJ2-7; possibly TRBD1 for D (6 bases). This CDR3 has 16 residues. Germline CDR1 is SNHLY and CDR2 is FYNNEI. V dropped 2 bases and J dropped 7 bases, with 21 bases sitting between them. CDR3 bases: TGTGCCAGCAGTGAAATCGGCCTCCCAGGGGCCGGGGAGCAGTACTTC. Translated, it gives CASSEIGLPGAGEQYF.

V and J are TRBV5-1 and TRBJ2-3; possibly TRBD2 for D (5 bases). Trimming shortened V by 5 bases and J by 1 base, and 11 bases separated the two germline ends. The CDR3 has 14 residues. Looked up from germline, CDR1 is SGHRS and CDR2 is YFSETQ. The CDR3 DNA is TGCGCCAGCAGACCCGGGAAACGCACAGATACGCAGTATTTT. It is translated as CASRPGKRTDTQYF.

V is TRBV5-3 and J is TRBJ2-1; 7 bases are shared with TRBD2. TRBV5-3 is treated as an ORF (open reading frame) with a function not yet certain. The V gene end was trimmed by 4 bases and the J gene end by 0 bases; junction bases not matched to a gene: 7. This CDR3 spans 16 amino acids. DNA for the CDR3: TGTGCCAGAAGCGCCGAAGCGGGGAACTCCTACAATGAGCAGTTCTTC. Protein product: CARSAEAGNSYNEQFF.

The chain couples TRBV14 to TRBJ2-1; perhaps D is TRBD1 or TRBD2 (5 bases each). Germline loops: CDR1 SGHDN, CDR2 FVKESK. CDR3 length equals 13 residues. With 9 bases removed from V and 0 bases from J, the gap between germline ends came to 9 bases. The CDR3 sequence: CASGGRSYNEQFF. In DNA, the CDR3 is TGTGCCAGTGGGGGTCGCTCCTACAATGAGCAGTTCTTC. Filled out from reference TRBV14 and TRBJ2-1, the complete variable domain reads EAGVTQFPSHSVIEKGQTVTLRCDPISGHDNLYWYRRVMGKEIKFLLHFVKESKQDESGMPNNRFLAERTGGTYSTLKVQPAELEDSGVYFCASGGRSYNEQFFGPGTRLTVL.

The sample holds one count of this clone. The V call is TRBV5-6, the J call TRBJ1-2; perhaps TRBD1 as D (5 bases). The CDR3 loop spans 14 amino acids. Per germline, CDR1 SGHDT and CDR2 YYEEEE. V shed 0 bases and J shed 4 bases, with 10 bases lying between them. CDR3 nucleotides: TGTGCCAGCAGCTTGGCGGGGACGAGCTATGGCTACACCTTC. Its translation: CASSLAGTSYGYTF.

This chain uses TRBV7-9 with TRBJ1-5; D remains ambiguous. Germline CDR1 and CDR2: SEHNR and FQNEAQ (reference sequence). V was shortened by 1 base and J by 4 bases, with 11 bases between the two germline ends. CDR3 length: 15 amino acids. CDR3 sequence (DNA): TGTGCCAGCAGCTTAGGGGATGGACTAAATCAGCCCCAGCATTTT. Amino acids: CASSLGDGLNQPQHF.

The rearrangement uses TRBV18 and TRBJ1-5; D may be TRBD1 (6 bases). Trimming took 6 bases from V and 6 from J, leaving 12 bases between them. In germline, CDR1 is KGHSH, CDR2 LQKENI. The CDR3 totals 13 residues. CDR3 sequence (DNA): TGTGCCAGCTCTCCGGGACAAATTCAGCCCCAGCATTTT. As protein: CASSPGQIQPQHF.

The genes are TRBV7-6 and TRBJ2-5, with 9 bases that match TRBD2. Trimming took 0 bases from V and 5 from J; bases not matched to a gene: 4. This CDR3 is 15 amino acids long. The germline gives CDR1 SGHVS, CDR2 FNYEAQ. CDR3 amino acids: CASSLAGTSMETQYF. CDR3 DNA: TGTGCCAGCAGCTTAGCCGGGACTAGCATGGAGACCCAGTACTTC.

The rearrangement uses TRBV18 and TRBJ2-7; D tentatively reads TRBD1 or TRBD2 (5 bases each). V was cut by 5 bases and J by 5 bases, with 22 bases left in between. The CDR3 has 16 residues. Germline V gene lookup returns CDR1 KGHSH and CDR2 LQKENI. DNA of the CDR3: TGTGCCAGCTCAAATATACCGGGACCCGGTGTCCACGAGCAGTACTTC. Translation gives CASSNIPGPGVHEQYF.

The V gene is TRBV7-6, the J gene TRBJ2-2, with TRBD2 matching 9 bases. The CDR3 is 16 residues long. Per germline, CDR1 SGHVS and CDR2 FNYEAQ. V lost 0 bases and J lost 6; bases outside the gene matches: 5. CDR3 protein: CASSLALREGAGELFF. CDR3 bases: TGTGCCAGCAGCTTAGCTTTGCGGGAGGGGGCCGGGGAGCTGTTTTTT. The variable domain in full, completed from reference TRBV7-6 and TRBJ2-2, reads GAGVSQSPRYKVTKRGQDVALRCDPISGHVSLYWYRQALGQGPEFLTYFNYEAQQDKSGLPNDRFSAERPEGSISTLTIQRTEQRDSAMYRCASSLALREGAGELFFGEGSRLTVL.

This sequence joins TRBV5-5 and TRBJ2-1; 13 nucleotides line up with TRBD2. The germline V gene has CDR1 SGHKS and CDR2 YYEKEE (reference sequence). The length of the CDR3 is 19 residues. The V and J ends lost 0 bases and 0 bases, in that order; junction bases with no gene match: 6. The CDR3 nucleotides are TGTGCCAGCAGCTTGGCTACTAGCGGGAGGGCTAGCTCCTACAATGAGCAGTTCTTC. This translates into CASSLATSGRASSYNEQFF.

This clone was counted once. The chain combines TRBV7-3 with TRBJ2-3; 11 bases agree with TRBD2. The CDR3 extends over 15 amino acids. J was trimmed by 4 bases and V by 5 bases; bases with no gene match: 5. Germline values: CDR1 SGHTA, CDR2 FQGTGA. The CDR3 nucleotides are TGTGCCAGCAGCCATAGCGGGAGGGCTGCAGATACGCAGTATTTT. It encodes CASSHSGRAADTQYF. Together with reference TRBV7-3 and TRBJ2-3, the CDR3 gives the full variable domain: GAGVSQTPSNKVTEKGKYVELRCDPISGHTALYWYRQSLGQGPEFLIYFQGTGAADDSGLPNDRFFAVRPEGSVSTLKIQRTERGDSAVYLCASSHSGRAADTQYFGPGTRLTVL.

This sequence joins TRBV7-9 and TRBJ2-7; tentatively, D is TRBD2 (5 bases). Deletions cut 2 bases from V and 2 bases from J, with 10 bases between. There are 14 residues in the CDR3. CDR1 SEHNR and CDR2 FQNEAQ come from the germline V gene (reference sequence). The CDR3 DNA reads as TGTGCCAGCAGCTTACCGGGAATACCCTACGAGCAGTACTTC. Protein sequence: CASSLPGIPYEQYF.

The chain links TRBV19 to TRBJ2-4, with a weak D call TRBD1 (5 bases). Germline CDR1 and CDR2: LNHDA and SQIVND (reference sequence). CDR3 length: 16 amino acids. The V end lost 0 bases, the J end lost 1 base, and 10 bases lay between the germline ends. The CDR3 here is CASSIDWAGAKNIQYF. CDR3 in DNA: TGTGCCAGTAGTATAGATTGGGCAGGGGCCAAAAACATTCAGTACTTC.

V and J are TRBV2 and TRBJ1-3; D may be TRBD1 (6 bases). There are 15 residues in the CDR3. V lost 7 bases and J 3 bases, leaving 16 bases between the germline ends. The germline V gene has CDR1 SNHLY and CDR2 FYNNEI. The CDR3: CASNRQEKGGNTIYF. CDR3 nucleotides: TGTGCCAGCAACCGACAGGAAAAAGGTGGAAACACCATATATTTT.

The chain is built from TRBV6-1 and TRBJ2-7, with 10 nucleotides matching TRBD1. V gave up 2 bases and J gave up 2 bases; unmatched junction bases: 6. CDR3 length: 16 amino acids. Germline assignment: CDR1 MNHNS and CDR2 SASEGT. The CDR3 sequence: CASSEPGQGGTYEQYF. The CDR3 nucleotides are TGTGCCAGCAGTGAACCCGGACAGGGGGGAACCTACGAGCAGTACTTC.

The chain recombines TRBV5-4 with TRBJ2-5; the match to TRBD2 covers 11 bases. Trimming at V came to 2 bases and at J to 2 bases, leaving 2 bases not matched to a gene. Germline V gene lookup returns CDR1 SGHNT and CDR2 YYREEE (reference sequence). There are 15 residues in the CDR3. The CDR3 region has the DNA TGTGCCAGCAGCTTCGCTAGCGGGGGGCAAGAGACCCAGTACTTC. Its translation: CASSFASGGQETQYF.

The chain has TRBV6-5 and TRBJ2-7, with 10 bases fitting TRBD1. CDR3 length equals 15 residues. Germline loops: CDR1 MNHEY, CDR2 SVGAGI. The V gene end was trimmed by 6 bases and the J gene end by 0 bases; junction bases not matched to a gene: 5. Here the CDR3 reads CASRTRTGGSYEQYF. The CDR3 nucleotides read TGTGCCAGCAGAACCCGGACAGGGGGCTCCTACGAGCAGTACTTC.

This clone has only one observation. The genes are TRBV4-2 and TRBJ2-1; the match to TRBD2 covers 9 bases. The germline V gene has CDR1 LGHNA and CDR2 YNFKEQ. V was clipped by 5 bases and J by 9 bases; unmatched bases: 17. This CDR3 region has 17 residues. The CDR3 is CASSVDPLREGSLEQFF. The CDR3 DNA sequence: TGTGCCAGCAGCGTAGATCCTTTGCGGGAGGGGTCTCTTGAGCAGTTCTTC.

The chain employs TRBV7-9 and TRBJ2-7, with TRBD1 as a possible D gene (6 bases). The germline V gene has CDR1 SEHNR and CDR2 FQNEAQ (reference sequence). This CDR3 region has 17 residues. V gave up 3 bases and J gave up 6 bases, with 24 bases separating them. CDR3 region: CASSFVGAGTWGGEQYF. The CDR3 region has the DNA TGTGCCAGCAGCTTCGTCGGGGCCGGGACATGGGGCGGCGAGCAGTACTTC. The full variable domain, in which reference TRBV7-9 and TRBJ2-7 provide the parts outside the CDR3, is DTGVSQNPRHKITKRGQNVTFRCDPISEHNRLYWYRQTLGQGPEFLTYFQNEAQLEKSRLLSDRFSAERPKGSFSTLEIQRTEQGDSAMYLCASSFVGAGTWGGEQYFGPGTRLTVT.

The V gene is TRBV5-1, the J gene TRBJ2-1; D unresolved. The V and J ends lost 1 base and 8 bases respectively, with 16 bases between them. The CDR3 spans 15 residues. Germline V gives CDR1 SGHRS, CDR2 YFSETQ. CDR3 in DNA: TGCGCCAGCAGCTTGAGCCTGGCCGTGGGCCATGAGCAGTTCTTC. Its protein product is CASSLSLAVGHEQFF.

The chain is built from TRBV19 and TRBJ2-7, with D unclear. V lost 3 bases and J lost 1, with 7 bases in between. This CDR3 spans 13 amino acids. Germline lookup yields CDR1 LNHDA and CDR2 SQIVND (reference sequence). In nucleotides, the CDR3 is TGTGCCAGTAGTATTGCACTTTCCTACGAGCAGTACTTC. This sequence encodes CASSIALSYEQYF.

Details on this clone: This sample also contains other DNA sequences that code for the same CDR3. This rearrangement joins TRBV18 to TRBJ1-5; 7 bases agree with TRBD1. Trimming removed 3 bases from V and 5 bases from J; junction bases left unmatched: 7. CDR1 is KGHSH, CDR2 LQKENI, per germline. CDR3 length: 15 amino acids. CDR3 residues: CASSPNRGRDQPQHF. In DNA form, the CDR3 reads TGTGCCAGCTCACCTAATAGGGGGCGCGATCAGCCCCAGCATTTT.